The source of this TCR beta chain is a study of memory CD4+ T cells and cytomegalovirus serostatus. The sort gate was single viable CD3+CD4+CD8-CD45RO+ cells for memory CD4+ T cells. The repertoire was sequenced with immunoSEQ multiplex PCR; TCRdb's copy has only in-frame clones and lacks some. Of some 48,000 clones listed, around four fifths are singletons. The sequenced material came from memory CD4+ T cells from blood. This clonotype was obtained from an adult in good health and CMV-seronegative.

The chain's CDR3 is CTSTRSTGRSNQPQHF. For the CDR3, the DNA is TGCACCAGCACCAGGTCTACGGGACGGAGCAATCAGCCCCAGCATTTT. This chain connects TRBV1 to TRBJ1-5. TRBV1 is listed as a pseudogene. CDR3 length equals 16 residues.